This entry is about one T cell receptor beta chain. The antigen remains undetermined. Source study methods: Quality scores were absent from the junction-only immunoSEQ sequences, so filtering differed. Data came from immunoSEQ multiplex PCR; TCRdb stores just in-frame clones and leaves some out. Clone size and the V and J calls come from that table; the DNA yielded D and trimming. The sample records 1.5 million to 2.5 million clones, roughly 94% being singletons. The data derive from a study of shared clonotypes between healthy human individuals. Germline V gene sequence: CDR1 MDHEN, CDR2 SYDVKM. The CDR3 runs 14 residues. V lost 1 base and J 3 bases, leaving 9 bases between the germline ends. It was CD45RO-negative cells, positively selected for CCR7, that made up naive CD8 cells, with terminally differentiated effector memory CD45RA+ cells excluded. The study, taken as a whole, reports: Having only a few donors restricted how much genetic and exposure-history diversity was captured.

The sequence derives from a young man in good health. The specimen sequenced was naive CD8+ T cells sorted from blood. This chain joins TRBV28 and TRBJ1-1; D is perhaps TRBD1 (5 bases). CDR3 sequence reads: CASSLLEGHTEAFF. CDR3 DNA: TGTGCCAGCAGTTTATTAGAGGGACACACTGAAGCTTTCTTT.